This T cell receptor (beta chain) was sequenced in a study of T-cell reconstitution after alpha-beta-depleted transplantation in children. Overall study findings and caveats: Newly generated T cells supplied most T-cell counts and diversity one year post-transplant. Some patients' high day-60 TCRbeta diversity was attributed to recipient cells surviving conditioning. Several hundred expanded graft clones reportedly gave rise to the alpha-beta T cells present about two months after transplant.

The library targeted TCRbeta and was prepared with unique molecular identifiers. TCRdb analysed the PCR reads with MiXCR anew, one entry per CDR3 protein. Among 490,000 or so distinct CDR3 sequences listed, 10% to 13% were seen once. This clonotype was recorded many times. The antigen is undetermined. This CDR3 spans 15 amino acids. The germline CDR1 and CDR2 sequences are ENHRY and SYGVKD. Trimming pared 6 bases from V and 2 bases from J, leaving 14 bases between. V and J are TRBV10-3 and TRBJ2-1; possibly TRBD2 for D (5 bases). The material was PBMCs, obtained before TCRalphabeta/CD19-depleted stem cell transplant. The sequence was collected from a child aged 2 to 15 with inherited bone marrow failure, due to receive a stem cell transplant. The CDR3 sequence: CAIRPGLATYNEQFF. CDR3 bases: TGTGCCATCAGGCCCGGACTGGCCACCTACAATGAGCAGTTCTTC.